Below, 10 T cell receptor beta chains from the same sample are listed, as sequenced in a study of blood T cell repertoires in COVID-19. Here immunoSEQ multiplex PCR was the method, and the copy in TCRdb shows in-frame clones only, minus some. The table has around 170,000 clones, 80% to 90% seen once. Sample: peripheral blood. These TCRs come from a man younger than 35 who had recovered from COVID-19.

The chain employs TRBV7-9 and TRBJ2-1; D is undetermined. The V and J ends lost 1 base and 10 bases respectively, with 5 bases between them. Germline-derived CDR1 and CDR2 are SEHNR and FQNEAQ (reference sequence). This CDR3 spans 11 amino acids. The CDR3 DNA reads TGTGCCAGCAGCTTAGGCCGGGAGCAGTTCTTC. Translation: CASSLGREQFF.

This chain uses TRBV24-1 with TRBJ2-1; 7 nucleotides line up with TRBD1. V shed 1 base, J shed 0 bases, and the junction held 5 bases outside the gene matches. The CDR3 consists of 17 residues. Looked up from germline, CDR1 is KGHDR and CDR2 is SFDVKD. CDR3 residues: CATSDLPRQGSYNEQFF. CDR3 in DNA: TGTGCCACCAGTGATTTACCTCGACAGGGCTCCTACAATGAGCAGTTCTTC.

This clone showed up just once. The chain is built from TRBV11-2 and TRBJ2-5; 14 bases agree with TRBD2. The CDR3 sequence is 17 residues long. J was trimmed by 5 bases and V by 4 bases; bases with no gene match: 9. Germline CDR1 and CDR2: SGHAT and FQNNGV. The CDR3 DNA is TGTGCCAGCAGCTCCCGACTAGCGGGAGGGCCGTTGGAGACCCAGTACTTC. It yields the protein CASSSRLAGGPLETQYF.

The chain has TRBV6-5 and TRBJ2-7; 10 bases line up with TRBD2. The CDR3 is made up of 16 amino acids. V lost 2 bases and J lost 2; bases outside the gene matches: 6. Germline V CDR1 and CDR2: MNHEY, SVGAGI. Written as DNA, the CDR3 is TGTGCCAGCAGTTACGGGGGGACTAGCGCGGCCTACGAGCAGTACTTC. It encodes CASSYGGTSAAYEQYF.

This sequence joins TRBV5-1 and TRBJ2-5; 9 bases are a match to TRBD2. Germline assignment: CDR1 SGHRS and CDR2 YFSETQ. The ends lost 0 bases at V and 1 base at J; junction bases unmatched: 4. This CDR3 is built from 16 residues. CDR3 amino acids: CASSLGLAVGQETQYF. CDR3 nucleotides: TGCGCCAGCAGCTTGGGACTAGCGGTGGGCCAAGAGACCCAGTACTTC.

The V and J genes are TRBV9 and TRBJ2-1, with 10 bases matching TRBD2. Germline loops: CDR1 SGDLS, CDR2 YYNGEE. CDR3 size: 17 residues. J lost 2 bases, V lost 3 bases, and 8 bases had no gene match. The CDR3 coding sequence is TGTGCCAGCAGCGGAGTTATAGCGGGGGGCCCCTACAATGAGCAGTTCTTC. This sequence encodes CASSGVIAGGPYNEQFF.

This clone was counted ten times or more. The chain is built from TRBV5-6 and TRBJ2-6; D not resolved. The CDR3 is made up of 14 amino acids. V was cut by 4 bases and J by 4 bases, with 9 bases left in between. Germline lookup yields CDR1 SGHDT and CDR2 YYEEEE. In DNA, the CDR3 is TGTGCCAGCAGCATTAACCAGGGGGCCAACGTCCTGACTTTC. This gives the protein CASSINQGANVLTF.

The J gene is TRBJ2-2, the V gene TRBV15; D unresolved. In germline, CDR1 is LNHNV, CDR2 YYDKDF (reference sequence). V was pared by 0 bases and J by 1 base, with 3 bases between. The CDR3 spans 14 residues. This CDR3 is CATSRDRNTGELFF. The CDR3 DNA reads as TGTGCCACCAGCAGAGATCGGAACACCGGGGAGCTGTTTTTT.

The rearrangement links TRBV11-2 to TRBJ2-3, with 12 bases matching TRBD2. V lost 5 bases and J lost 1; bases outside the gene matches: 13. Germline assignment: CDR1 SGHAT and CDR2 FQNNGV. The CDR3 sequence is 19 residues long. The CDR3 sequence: CASSRRLAGGPGGTDTQYF. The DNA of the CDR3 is TGTGCCAGCAGCCGACGTCTAGCGGGAGGGCCGGGTGGCACAGATACGCAGTATTTT.

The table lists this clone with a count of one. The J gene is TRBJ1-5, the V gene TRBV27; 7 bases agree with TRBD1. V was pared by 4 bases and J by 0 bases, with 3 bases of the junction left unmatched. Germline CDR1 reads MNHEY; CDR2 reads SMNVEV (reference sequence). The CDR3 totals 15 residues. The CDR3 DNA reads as TGTGCCAGCAGTTCCCGGGACAGTAGCAATCAGCCCCAGCATTTT. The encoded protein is CASSSRDSSNQPQHF.